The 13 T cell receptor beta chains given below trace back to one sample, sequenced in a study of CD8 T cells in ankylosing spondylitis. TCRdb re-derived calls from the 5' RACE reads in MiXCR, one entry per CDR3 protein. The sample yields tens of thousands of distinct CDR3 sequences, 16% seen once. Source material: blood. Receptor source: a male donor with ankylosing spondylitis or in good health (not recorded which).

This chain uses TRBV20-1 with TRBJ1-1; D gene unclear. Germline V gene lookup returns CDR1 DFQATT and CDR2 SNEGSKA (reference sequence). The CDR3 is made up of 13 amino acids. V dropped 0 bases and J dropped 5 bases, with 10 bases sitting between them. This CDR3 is CSARDPRGTEAFF. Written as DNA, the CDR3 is TGCAGTGCTAGAGATCCCAGAGGGACTGAAGCTTTCTTT.

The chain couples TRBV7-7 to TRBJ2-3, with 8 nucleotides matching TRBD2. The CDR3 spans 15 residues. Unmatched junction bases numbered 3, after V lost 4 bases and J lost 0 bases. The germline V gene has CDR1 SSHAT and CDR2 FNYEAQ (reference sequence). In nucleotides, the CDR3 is TGTGCCAGCAGCTCATTAGCGGGAAGCACAGATACGCAGTATTTT. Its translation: CASSSLAGSTDTQYF. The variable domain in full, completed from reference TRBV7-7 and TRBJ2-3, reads GAGVSQSPRYKVTKRGQDVTLRCDPISSHATLYWYQQALGQGPEFLTYFNYEAQPDKSGLPSDRFSAERPEGSISTLTIQRTEQRDSAMYRCASSSLAGSTDTQYFGPGTRLTVL.

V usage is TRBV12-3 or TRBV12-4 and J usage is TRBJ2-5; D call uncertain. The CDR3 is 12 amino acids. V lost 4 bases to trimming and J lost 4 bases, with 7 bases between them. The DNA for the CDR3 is TGTGCCAGCAGTTCGTTAGGAGAGACCCAGTACTTC. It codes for CASSSLGETQYF.

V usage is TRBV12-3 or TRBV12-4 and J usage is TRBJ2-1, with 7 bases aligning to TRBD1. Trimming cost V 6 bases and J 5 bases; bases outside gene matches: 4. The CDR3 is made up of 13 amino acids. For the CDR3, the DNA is TGTGCCAGCAGGCAACAGGGGAACAATGAGCAGTTCTTC. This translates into CASRQQGNNEQFF.

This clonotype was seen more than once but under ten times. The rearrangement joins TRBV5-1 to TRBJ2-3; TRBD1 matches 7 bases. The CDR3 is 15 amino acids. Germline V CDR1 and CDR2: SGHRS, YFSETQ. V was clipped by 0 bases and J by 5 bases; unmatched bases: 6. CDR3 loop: CASSLGGQPGDTQYF. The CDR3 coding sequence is TGCGCCAGCAGCTTGGGGGGACAGCCCGGAGATACGCAGTATTTT.

The CDR3 is CSALKNRGNTEAFF. Written as DNA, the CDR3 is TGCAGTGCTTTGAAGAACAGGGGGAACACTGAAGCTTTCTTT. The chain recombines TRBV20-1 with TRBJ1-1; 7 positions agree with TRBD1. The germline gives CDR1 DFQATT, CDR2 SNEGSKA (reference sequence). The J segment lost 1 base and the V segment lost 5 bases, leaving 7 bases of the junction unmatched. The CDR3 is made up of 14 amino acids.

The CDR3, as DNA: TGTGCCAGCAGGGGGTCGCCTGATGAAAAACTGTTTTTT. It translates to CASRGSPDEKLFF. The rearrangement uses TRBV12-3 or TRBV12-4 and TRBJ1-4, with D unresolved. The CDR3 consists of 13 residues. The V and J ends lost 6 bases and 6 bases respectively, with 11 bases between them.

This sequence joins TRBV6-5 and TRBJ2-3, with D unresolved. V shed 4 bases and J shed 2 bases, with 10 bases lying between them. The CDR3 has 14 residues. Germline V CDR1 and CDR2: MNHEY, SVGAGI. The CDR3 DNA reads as TGTGCCAGCAGTTTACAGTCCTTCACAGATACGCAGTATTTT. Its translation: CASSLQSFTDTQYF.

The chain's CDR3 is CASSWAGELFF. The CDR3 nucleotides are TGTGCCAGTTCCTGGGCCGGGGAGCTGTTTTTT. This sequence joins TRBV19 and TRBJ2-2, with D hard to call. The germline CDR1 and CDR2 sequences are LNHDA and SQIVND (reference sequence). Trimming stripped 8 bases from V and 6 bases from J, with 7 bases between. This CDR3 comprises 11 residues.

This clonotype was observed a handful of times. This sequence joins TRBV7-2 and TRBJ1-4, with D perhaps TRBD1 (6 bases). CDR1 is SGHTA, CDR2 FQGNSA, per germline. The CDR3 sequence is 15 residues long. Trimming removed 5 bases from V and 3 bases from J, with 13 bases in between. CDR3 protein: CASSPRGGSNEKLFF. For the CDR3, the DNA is TGTGCCAGCAGCCCACGAGGGGGGTCTAATGAAAAACTGTTTTTT. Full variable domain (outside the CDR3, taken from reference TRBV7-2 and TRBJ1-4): GAGVSQSPSNKVTEKGKDVELRCDPISGHTALYWYRQSLGQGLEFLIYFQGNSAPDKSGLPSDRFSAERTGGSVSTLTIQRTQQEDSAVYLCASSPRGGSNEKLFFGSGTQLSVL.

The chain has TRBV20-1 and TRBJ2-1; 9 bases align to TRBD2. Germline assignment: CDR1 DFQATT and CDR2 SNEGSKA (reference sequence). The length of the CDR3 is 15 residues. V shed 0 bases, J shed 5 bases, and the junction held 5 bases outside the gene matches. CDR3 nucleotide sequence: TGCAGTGCTAGAGATGGCGGGAGGGCCCACAATGAGCAGTTCTTC. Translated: CSARDGGRAHNEQFF.

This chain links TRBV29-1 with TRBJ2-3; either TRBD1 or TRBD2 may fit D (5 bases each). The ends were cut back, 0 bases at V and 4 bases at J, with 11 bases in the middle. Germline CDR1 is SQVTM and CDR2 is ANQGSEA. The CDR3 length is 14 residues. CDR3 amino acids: CSVEDLLGADTQYF. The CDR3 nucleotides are TGCAGCGTTGAAGATCTTTTGGGGGCAGATACGCAGTATTTT.

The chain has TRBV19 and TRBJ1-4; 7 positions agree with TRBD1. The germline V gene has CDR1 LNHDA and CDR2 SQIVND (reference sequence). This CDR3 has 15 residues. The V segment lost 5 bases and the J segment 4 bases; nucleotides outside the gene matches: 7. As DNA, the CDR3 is TGTGCCAGTAGTCCCTCAGGGACAGTTAATGAAAAACTGTTTTTT. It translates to CASSPSGTVNEKLFF.